This T cell receptor beta chain was sequenced for a study of cytomegalovirus exposure and HLA in healthy donors. Study-wide results and caveats: Subsequent analysis of the 120 or so validation repertoires found a tendency for first-cohort TCR clusters to co-occur.

The protocol was immunoSEQ multiplex PCR, while the TCRdb copy is restricted to in-frame clones and leaves out a portion. Found here are roughly 330,000 clones, 75% to 90% of them singletons; the top ten hold approximately 1%. Of note for this clone: Its target is not known.

Source material: PBMCs. The receptor was isolated from a woman aged 25 to 39 in good health and CMV-seropositive.

CDR3: CASSPGYRDEQYF. In nucleotides, the CDR3 is TGTGCCAGCAGCCCGGGATACAGGGACGAGCAGTACTTC. The V call is TRBV5-4, the J call TRBJ2-7, with D possibly being TRBD1 (6 bases). The germline V gene encodes CDR1 SGHNT and CDR2 YYREEE (reference sequence). The CDR3 length is 13 residues. Trimming took off 4 bases at V and 5 bases at J, with 13 bases between the two ends.